This TCR beta chain was identified during a study of blood T cell repertoires in COVID-19. Turning to the study itself: There were acute and convalescent COVID-19 samples, and they came from the United States, Italy and Spain. T cells, B-cell-depleted T cells, or PBMCs provided the cDNA or gDNA that served as material.

Authors' processing steps: Reference gene primer amplification gave nucleated cell count estimates. Clones were sequenced by immunoSEQ multiplex PCR, and TCRdb holds only the in-frame ones, with some missing. For V, J and clone size, that table is used; D and trimming come from the DNA. Here the sample spans roughly 200,000 clones, 70% to 90% being singletons. J was trimmed by 4 bases and V by 2 bases; bases with no gene match: 4. Germline V gene lookup returns CDR1 MNHEY and CDR2 SVGAGI. The CDR3 has 15 residues. The TCR sequence derives from a man aged 60-69 years with active or convalescent COVID-19. The sample comprised peripheral blood. J is TRBJ2-7 and V is TRBV6-5; 11 nucleotides line up with TRBD1. The CDR3 sequence is CASSYLDRGPYEQYF. DNA of the CDR3: TGTGCCAGCAGTTACCTGGACAGGGGGCCATACGAGCAGTACTTC.